This T cell receptor (beta chain) originates from a study of shared clonotypes between healthy human individuals. Positively selected for CCR7, the CD45RO-negative cells used as naive CD8 cells excluded terminally differentiated effector memory CD45RA+ cells. Replicate PCRs for sorted subsets used around 200 ng DNA; this equaled 30,000 to 35,000 T cell genomes. Repertoires were generated with immunoSEQ multiplex PCR, while TCRdb's copy carries only in-frame clones and drops some. The repertoire includes 2 million to 2.5 million clones, about 95% of them detected once, and approximately 1.2% sits in the top ten. Of note for this clone: Other DNA sequences of this sample code for an identical CDR3.

Material for sequencing was naive CD8+ T cells sorted from blood. This clonotype was obtained from a man aged 18 to 29 in good health.

CDR3 sequence (DNA): TGTGCCAGCAGCGTAGAGTCAACAGATACGCAGTATTTT. Its translation is CASSVESTDTQYF. V and J are TRBV9 and TRBJ2-3, with D unresolved. The CDR3 has 13 residues. V was shortened by 0 bases and J by 3 bases, with 5 bases between the two germline ends. Germline V lookup: CDR1 SGDLS, CDR2 YYNGEE.